The TCR beta chain under discussion was sequenced for a study of technical replicates of blood from several donors. This clone showed up just once. This CDR3 is missing its conserved last phenylalanine or tryptophan, likely due to a read error. No DNA is shown, since the ends of the CDR3 on it are uncertain; the CDR3 is the one TCRdb lists. Generated by immunoSEQ multiplex PCR, the TCRdb table keeps only in-frame clones and is missing some. Of 65,000 to 95,000 clones listed, around 85% are singletons. The CDR3 has 10 amino acids, counting both end residues. From germline, CDR1 is SGHTA and CDR2 FQGTGA.

The V and J genes are TRBV7-3 and TRBJ2-3; the tabulated D call, TRBD2, remains unverified against the DNA. The receptor was isolated from a human donor in good health. Some clones in this sample may be carry-over from other donors' samples. Material for sequencing was PBMCs. CDR3 sequence reads: CASSLLAGAL.